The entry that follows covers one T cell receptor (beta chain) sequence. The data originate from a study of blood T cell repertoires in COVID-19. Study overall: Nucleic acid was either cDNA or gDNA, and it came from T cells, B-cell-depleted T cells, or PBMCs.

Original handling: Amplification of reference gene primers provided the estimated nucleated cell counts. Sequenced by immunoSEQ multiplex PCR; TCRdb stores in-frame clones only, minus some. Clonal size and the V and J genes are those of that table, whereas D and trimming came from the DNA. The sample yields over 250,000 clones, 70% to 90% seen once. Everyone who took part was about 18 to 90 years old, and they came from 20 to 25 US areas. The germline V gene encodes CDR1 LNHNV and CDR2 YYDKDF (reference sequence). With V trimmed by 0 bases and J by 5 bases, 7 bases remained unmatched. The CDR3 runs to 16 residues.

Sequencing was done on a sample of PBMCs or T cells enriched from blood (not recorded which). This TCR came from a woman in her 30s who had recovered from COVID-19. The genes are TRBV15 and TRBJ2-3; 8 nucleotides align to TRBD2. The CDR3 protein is CATSRDTGGVEDTQYF. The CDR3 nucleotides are TGTGCCACCAGCAGAGACACGGGAGGGGTCGAAGATACGCAGTATTTT.